The 20 T cell receptor beta chains presented below share a single source sample, sequenced in a study of blood T cell repertoires in COVID-19 (dated by TCRdb to 2019 to 2021). Libraries were made using the immunoSEQ multiplex PCR assay. The table comes from immuneACCESS by way of TCRdb, which keeps in-frame sequences with V and J called. Part of the clones is missing from these tables; in studies checked, under half for an unresolved V gene and the rest for unknown reasons. The sample records roughly 200,000 clones, about 84% of which are singletons. About 6% of the sample comes from the top ten. Material: PBMCs or T cells enriched from blood (not recorded which). The receptor set was obtained from a man aged 35 to 55 with acute COVID-19.

The chain combines TRBV19 with TRBJ2-6; TRBD1 matches at 7 bases. CDR1 and CDR2 (germline): LNHDA, SQIVND (reference sequence). The V segment lost 0 bases and the J segment 0 bases; nucleotides outside the gene matches: 8. The CDR3 loop spans 19 amino acids. In DNA form, the CDR3 reads TGTGCCAGTAGTATAGATGGGACAGTTAGAATCTCTGGGGCCAACGTCCTGACTTTC. Its protein product is CASSIDGTVRISGANVLTF.

The chain employs TRBV4-3 and TRBJ2-7; D unclear. Per the germline V gene, CDR1 is LGHNA and CDR2 is YSLEER. The V and J ends lost 4 bases and 0 bases respectively, with 13 bases between them. The CDR3 runs to 15 residues. The DNA of the CDR3 is TGCGCCAGCAGCCGAGGAACGGTCAGCTCCTACGAGCAGTACTTC. Encoded protein: CASSRGTVSSYEQYF.

The gene calls are TRBV3-1 (or the pseudogene TRBV3-2) and TRBJ1-2, with 9 bases lining up with TRBD1. Germline CDR1 is LGHDT and CDR2 is YNNKEL (reference sequence). J gave up 3 bases and V 6 bases, and 2 bases lay outside the gene matches. CDR3 length: 13 residues. The CDR3 spells CASSRDRDYGYTF. CDR3 sequence (DNA): TGTGCCAGCAGTCGGGACAGGGACTATGGCTACACCTTC.

The V gene is TRBV20-1, the J gene TRBJ2-2; a possible D gene is TRBD2 (6 bases). V lost 3 bases to trimming and J lost 0 bases, with 11 bases between them. The germline V gene has CDR1 DFQATT and CDR2 SNEGSKA (reference sequence). CDR3 size: 15 residues. The CDR3: CSASLSGSNTGELFF. CDR3 nucleotide sequence: TGCAGTGCTAGTCTCAGCGGGTCGAACACCGGGGAGCTGTTTTTT.

The V call is TRBV6-4, the J call TRBJ2-7; D is unresolved. The germline V and J ends were trimmed by 5 bases and 0 bases, with 11 bases remaining between them. This CDR3 is 14 amino acids long. The germline CDR1 and CDR2 sequences are MRHNA and SNTAGT. The CDR3 region is CASSKSKSSYEQYF. In nucleotides, the CDR3 is TGTGCCAGCAGTAAGAGTAAGAGCTCCTACGAGCAGTACTTC.

The DNA of the CDR3 is TGTGCCACCAGTGATCGACAGGGACTCCAAGAGACCCAGTACTTC. It is translated as CATSDRQGLQETQYF. The chain employs TRBV24-1 and TRBJ2-5; perhaps TRBD1 as D (7 bases). Trimming took off 3 bases at V and 1 base at J, with 11 bases between the two ends. CDR3 length: 15 amino acids. Germline CDR1 reads KGHDR; CDR2 reads SFDVKD.

V is TRBV19 and J is TRBJ1-1, with a possible D match to TRBD1 (6 bases). This CDR3 spans 16 amino acids. Germline-derived CDR1 and CDR2 are LNHDA and SQIVND (reference sequence). V shed 5 bases and J shed 4 bases, with 20 bases lying between them. The CDR3 bases are TGTGCCAGTAGTCCCCCTAGGCCAGGGGCTTTCACTGAAGCTTTCTTT. This encodes CASSPPRPGAFTEAFF.

The chain couples TRBV27 to TRBJ1-3; no firm D call. The germline V gene has CDR1 MNHEY and CDR2 SMNVEV (reference sequence). The V and J ends lost 2 bases and 2 bases respectively, with 7 bases between them. The CDR3 loop spans 14 amino acids. The CDR3 nucleotides are TGTGCCAGCAGTTTAGCGGGAACTGGAAACACCATATATTTT. It is translated as CASSLAGTGNTIYF.

This rearrangement joins TRBV18 to TRBJ1-1; TRBD1 matches at 7 bases. The CDR3 totals 13 residues. The V gene's germline CDR1 is KGHSH and CDR2 LQKENI. Trimming removed 5 bases from V and 2 bases from J; junction bases left unmatched: 2. The chain's CDR3 is CASSGQANTEAFF. The CDR3 region has the DNA TGTGCCAGCTCAGGACAGGCTAACACTGAAGCTTTCTTT.

This sequence joins TRBV5-1 and TRBJ1-2; 7 bases are a match to TRBD1. Trimming took 1 base from V and 8 from J; bases not matched to a gene: 5. This CDR3 has 13 residues. The germline CDR1 and CDR2 sequences are SGHRS and YFSETQ. CDR3 loop: CASSLFQGEGYTF. For the CDR3, the DNA is TGCGCCAGCAGCTTGTTCCAGGGGGAAGGCTACACCTTC.

In its sample, this clone was seen once. The gene calls are TRBV30 and TRBJ2-1, with TRBD2 matching 10 bases. From germline, CDR1 is GTSNPN and CDR2 SVGIG (reference sequence). Germline trimming cut 3 bases from V and 0 bases from J; bases unmatched to any gene: 17. CDR3 length: 20 residues. The CDR3 loop reads CAWSGGNRTSGYYSYNEQFF. The CDR3, as DNA: TGTGCCTGGAGCGGGGGTAACAGGACTAGCGGATACTACTCCTACAATGAGCAGTTCTTC.

The rearrangement uses TRBV25-1 and TRBJ2-1; D call uncertain. Germline V gives CDR1 MGHDK, CDR2 SYGVNS. The V gene lost 7 bases and the J gene lost 5 bases, with 12 bases spanning the gap. This CDR3 has 13 amino acids. CDR3 in amino acids: CASTGSSDNEQFF. The CDR3 DNA follows: TGTGCCAGCACAGGTTCTTCTGACAATGAGCAGTTCTTC.

The DNA of the CDR3 is TGTGCCAGCAGCTTTAGCGGCTCGAAGGATGAGCAGTTCTTC. The encoded protein is CASSFSGSKDEQFF. This sequence joins TRBV7-9 and TRBJ2-1; D might be TRBD2 (6 bases). V shed 3 bases and J shed 8 bases, with 14 bases lying between them. This CDR3 is built from 14 residues. Germline CDR1 SEHNR, CDR2 FQNEAQ (reference sequence).

The chain links TRBV10-3 to TRBJ2-3; perhaps TRBD1 as D (6 bases). Trimming removed 6 bases at V and 2 bases at J, with 12 bases between. In germline, CDR1 is ENHRY, CDR2 SYGVKD. The CDR3 consists of 14 residues. The CDR3 loop is CAISEDRTTDTQYF. In DNA form, the CDR3 reads TGTGCCATCAGCGAAGACAGGACCACAGATACGCAGTATTTT.

With respect to this clone: The same CDR3 also results from other DNA sequences found in this sample. The chain carries TRBV7-3 and TRBJ2-1, with a weak D call TRBD1 (5 bases). CDR3 length: 13 residues. V lost 1 base and J lost 7, with 8 bases in between. CDR1 is SGHTA, CDR2 FQGTGA, per germline. CDR3 nucleotides: TGTGCCAGCAGCTTAAACCAGGGAAATGAGCAGTTCTTC. This sequence encodes CASSLNQGNEQFF.

This sequence joins TRBV24-1 and TRBJ1-5; TRBD1 aligns across 8 bases. Germline V lookup: CDR1 KGHDR, CDR2 SFDVKD. V shed 3 bases, J shed 1 base, and the junction held 4 bases outside the gene matches. The CDR3 totals 16 residues. The chain's CDR3 is CATSDPRQGSNQPQHF. The CDR3 DNA is TGTGCCACCAGTGATCCGCGACAGGGGAGCAATCAGCCCCAGCATTTT.

The V gene is TRBV5-6, the J gene TRBJ2-7; TRBD1 agrees at 9 bases. Per the germline V gene, CDR1 is SGHDT and CDR2 is YYEEEE. V shed 3 bases and J 2 bases; nucleotides not matched to a gene: 9. This CDR3 has 16 residues. CDR3 residues: CASSSWDRELTYEQYF. CDR3 DNA sequence: TGTGCCAGCAGCTCCTGGGACAGGGAGCTTACCTACGAGCAGTACTTC.

The chain employs TRBV28 and TRBJ2-5; the D is unclear. V gave up 6 bases and J gave up 7 bases, with 27 bases separating them. Germline V lookup: CDR1 MDHEN, CDR2 SYDVKM. CDR3 length: 17 residues. CDR3: CASSPPRRVRTGVTQYF. CDR3 nucleotides: TGTGCCAGCAGCCCTCCTAGGCGAGTACGAACCGGTGTGACCCAGTACTTC.

This chain connects TRBV14 to TRBJ1-1; 7 bases fit TRBD1. Germline CDR1 reads SGHDN; CDR2 reads FVKESK. The ends lost 3 bases at V and 6 bases at J; junction bases unmatched: 22. The CDR3 consists of 19 residues. The chain's CDR3 is CASSHNWGQGVTLPPEAFF. In DNA form, the CDR3 reads TGTGCCAGCAGCCACAATTGGGGGCAGGGGGTCACTCTCCCCCCTGAAGCTTTCTTT.

This chain joins TRBV19 and TRBJ1-1, with D perhaps TRBD1 (5 bases). Germline values: CDR1 LNHDA, CDR2 SQIVND (reference sequence). The CDR3 spans 12 residues. Trimming shortened V by 9 bases and J by 11 bases, and 19 bases separated the two germline ends. CDR3 amino acids: CASTTGQGPAFF. The CDR3 nucleotides read TGTGCCAGCACTACAGGCCAGGGTCCGGCTTTCTTT.